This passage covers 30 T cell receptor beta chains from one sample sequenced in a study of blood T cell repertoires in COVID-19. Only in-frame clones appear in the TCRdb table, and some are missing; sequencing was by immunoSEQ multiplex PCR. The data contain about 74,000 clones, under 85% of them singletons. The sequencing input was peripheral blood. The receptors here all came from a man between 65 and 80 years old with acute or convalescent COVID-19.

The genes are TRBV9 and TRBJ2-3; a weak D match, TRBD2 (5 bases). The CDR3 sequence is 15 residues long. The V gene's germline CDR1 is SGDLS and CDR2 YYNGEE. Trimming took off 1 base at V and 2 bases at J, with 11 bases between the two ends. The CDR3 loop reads CASSVLASNTDTQYF. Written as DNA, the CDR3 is TGTGCCAGCAGCGTATTAGCGAGTAACACAGATACGCAGTATTTT.

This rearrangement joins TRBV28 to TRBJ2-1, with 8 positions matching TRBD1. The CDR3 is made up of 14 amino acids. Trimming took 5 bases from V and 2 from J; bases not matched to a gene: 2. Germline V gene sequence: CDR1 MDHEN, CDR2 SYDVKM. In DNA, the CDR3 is TGTGCCAGCAGTACAGGGGGACCCTACAATGAGCAGTTCTTC. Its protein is CASSTGGPYNEQFF.

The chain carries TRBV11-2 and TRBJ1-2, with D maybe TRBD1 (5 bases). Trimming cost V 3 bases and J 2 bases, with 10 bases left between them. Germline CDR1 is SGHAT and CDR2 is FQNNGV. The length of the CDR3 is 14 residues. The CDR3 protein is CASSLWGVNYGYTF. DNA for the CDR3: TGTGCCAGCAGCTTGTGGGGGGTCAACTATGGCTACACCTTC.

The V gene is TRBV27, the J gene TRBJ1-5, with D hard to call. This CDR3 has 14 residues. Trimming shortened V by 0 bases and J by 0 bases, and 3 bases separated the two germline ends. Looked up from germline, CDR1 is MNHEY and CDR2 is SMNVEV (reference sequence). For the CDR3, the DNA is TGTGCCAGCAGTTTATCTTATAGCAATCAGCCCCAGCATTTT. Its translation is CASSLSYSNQPQHF.

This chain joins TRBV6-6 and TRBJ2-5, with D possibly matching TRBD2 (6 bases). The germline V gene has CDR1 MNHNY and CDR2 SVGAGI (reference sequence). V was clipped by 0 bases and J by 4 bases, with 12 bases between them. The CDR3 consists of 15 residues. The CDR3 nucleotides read TGTGCCAGCAGTTACTCGTCTACTAGCAGAGAGACCCAGTACTTC. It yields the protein CASSYSSTSRETQYF.

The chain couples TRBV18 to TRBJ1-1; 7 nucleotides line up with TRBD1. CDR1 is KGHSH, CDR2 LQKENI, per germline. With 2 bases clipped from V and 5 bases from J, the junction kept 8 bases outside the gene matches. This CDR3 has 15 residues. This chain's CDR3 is CASSPMTGLGTEAFF. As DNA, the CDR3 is TGTGCCAGCTCACCAATGACAGGGTTGGGAACTGAAGCTTTCTTT.

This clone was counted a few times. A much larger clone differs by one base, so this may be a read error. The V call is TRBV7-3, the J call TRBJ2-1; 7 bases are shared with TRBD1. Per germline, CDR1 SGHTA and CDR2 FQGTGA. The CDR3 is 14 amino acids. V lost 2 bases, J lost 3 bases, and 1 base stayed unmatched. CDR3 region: CASSLGTVYNEQFF. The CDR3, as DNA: TGTGCCAGCAGCTTAGGGACAGTCTACAATGAGCAGTTCTTC. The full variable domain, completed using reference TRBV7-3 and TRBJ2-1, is GAGVSQTPSNKVTEKGKYVELRCDPISGHTALYWYRQSLGQGPEFLIYFQGTGAADDSGLPNDRFFAVRPEGSVSTLKIQRTERGDSAVYLCASSLGTVYNEQFFGPGTRLTVL.

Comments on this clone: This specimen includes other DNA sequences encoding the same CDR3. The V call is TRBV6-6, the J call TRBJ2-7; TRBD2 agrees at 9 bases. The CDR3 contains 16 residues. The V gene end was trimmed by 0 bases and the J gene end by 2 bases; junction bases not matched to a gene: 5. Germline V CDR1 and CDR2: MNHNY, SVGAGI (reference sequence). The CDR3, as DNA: TGTGCCAGCAGTTACTCGAGCGGGAGGTCCACCTACGAGCAGTACTTC. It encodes CASSYSSGRSTYEQYF.

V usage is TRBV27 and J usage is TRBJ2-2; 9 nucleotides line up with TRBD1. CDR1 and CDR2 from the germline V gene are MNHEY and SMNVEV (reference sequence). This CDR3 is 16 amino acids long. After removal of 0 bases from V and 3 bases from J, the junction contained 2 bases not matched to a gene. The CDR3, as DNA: TGTGCCAGCAGTTTATCGGGACAGGGCTACACCGGGGAGCTGTTTTTT. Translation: CASSLSGQGYTGELFF.

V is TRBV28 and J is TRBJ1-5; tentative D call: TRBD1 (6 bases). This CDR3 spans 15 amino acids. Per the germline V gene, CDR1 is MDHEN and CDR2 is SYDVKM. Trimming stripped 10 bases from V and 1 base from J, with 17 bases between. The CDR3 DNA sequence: TGTGCCACTTACTCACAGGGCCCAAGCAATCAGCCCCAGCATTTT. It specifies CATYSQGPSNQPQHF.

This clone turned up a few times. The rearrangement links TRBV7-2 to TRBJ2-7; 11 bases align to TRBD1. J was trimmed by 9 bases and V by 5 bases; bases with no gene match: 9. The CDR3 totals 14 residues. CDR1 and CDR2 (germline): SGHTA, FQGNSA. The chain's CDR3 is CASSPDRGPPPQYF. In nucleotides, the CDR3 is TGTGCCAGCAGCCCGGACAGGGGGCCCCCTCCGCAGTACTTC.

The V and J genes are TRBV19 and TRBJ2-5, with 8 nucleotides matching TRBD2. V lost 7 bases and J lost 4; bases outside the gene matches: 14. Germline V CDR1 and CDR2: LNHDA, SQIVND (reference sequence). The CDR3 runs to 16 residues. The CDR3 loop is CASTRAAAGGLETQYF. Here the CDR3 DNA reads TGTGCCAGTACCCGGGCCGCGGCGGGAGGACTAGAGACCCAGTACTTC.

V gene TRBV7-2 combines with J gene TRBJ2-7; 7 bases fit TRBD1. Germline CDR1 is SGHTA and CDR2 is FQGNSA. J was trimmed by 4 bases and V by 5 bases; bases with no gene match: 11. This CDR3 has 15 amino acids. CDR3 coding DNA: TGTGCCAGCAGCAGGGACAGCTTTGGGGGTTACGAGCAGTACTTC. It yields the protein CASSRDSFGGYEQYF.

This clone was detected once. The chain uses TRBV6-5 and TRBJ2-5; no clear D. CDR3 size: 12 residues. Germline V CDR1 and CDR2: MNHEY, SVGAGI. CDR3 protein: CGLSRTQETQYF. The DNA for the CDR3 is TGTGGACTCTCGCGAACTCAAGAGACCCAGTACTTC.

The chain's CDR3 is CASSLEPGQPQHF. The CDR3 nucleotides are TGTGCCAGCAGCTTAGAACCGGGGCAGCCCCAGCATTTT. The rearrangement uses TRBV11-2 and TRBJ1-5; the D is unclear. The germline V gene encodes CDR1 SGHAT and CDR2 FQNNGV. V dropped 0 bases and J dropped 7 bases, with 7 bases sitting between them. The CDR3 consists of 13 residues. Complete variable domain (other parts from reference TRBV11-2 and TRBJ1-5): EAGVAQSPRYKIIEKRQSVAFWCNPISGHATLYWYQQILGQGPKLLIQFQNNGVVDDSQLPKDRFSAERLKGVDSTLKIQPAKLEDSAVYLCASSLEPGQPQHFGDGTRLSIL.

The CDR3 DNA sequence: TGCGCCAGCAGCTCCGGGACAGGGTGGGTCATCTACGAGCAGTACTTC. Its translation: CASSSGTGWVIYEQYF. The chain recombines TRBV5-1 with TRBJ2-7, with TRBD1 matching over 9 bases. Germline V gene data show CDR1 as SGHRS and CDR2 as YFSETQ. The CDR3 has 16 residues. Trimming at V came to 3 bases and at J to 3 bases, leaving 10 bases not matched to a gene.

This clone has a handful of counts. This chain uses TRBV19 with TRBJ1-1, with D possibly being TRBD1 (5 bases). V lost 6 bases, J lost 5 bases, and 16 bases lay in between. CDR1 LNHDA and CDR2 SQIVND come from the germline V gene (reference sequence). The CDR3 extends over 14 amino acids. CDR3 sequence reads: CASSIMGGLTEAFF. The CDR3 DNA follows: TGTGCCAGTAGCATCATGGGGGGTTTGACTGAAGCTTTCTTT.

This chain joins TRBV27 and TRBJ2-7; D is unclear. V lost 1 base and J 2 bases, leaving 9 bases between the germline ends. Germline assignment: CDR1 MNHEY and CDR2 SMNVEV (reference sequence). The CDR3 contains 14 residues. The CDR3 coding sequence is TGTGCCAGCAGTTTATTCCCTGGGCCCTACGAGCAGTACTTC. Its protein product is CASSLFPGPYEQYF.

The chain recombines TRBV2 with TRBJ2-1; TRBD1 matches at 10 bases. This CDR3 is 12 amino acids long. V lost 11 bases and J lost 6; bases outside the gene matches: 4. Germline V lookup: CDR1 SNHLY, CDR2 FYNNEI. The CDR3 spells CAGTGVVNEQFF. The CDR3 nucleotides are TGTGCCGGGACAGGGGTTGTCAATGAGCAGTTCTTC.

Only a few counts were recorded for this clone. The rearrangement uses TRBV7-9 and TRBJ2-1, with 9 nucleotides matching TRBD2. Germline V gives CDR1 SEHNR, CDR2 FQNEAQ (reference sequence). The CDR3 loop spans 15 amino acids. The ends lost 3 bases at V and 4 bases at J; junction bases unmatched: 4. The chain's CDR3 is CASSFGTSGYNEQFF. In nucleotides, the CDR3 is TGTGCCAGCAGCTTTGGCACTAGCGGGTACAATGAGCAGTTCTTC.

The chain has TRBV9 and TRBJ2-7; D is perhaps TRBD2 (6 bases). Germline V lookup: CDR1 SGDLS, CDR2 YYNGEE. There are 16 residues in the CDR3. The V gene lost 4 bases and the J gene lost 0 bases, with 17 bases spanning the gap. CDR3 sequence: CASSPEGRDVSYEQYF. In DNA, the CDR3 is TGTGCCAGCAGCCCCGAGGGGCGGGATGTCTCCTACGAGCAGTACTTC.

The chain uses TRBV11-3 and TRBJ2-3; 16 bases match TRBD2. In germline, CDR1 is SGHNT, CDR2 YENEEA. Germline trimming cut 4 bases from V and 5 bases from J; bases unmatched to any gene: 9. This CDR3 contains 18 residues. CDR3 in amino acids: CASSSSSGTSGREDTQYF. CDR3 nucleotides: TGTGCCAGCAGCTCCTCCTCCGGGACTAGCGGGAGGGAAGATACGCAGTATTTT.

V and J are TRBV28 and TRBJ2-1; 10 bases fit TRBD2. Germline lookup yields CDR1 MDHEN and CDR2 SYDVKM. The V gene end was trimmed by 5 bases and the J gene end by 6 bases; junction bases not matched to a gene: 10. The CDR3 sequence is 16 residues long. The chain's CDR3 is CASSPASGSGVNEQFF. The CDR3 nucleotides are TGTGCCAGCAGTCCGGCTAGCGGGAGTGGGGTCAATGAGCAGTTCTTC.

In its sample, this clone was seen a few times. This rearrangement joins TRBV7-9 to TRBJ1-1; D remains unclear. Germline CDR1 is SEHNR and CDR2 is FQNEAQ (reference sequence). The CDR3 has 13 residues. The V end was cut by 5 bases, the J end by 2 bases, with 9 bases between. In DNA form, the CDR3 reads TGTGCCAGCAGCGTCACAGTAAACACTGAAGCTTTCTTT. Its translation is CASSVTVNTEAFF.

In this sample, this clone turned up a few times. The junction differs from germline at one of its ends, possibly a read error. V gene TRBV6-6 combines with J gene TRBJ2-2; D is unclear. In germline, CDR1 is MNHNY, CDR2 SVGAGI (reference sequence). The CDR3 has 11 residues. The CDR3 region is CASSLGYWAVF. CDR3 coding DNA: TGTGCCAGCAGTTTAGGATATTGGGCTGTTTTT.

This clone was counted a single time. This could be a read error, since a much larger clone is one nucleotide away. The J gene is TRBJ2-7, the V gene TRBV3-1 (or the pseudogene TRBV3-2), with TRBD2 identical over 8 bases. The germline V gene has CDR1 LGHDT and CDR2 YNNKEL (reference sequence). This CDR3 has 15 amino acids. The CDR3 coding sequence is TGTGCCAGCAGCTACTCAGCGGGAGCACCCTACGGGCAGTACTTC. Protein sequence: CASSYSAGAPYGQYF.

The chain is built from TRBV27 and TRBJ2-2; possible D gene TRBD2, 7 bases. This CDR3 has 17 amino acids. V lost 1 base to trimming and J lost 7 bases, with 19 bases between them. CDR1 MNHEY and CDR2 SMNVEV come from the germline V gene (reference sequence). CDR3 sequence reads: CASSLLGGGPEIGELFF. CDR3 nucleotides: TGTGCCAGCAGTTTATTAGGGGGAGGGCCTGAGATCGGGGAGCTGTTTTTT.

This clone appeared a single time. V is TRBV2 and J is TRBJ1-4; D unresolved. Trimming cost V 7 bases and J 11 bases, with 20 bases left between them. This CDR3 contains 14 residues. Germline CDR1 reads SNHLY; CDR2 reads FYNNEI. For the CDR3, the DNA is TGTGCCAGCACCCCCGAGGGAGGGAGTGCGAAACTGTTTTTT. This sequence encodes CASTPEGGSAKLFF.

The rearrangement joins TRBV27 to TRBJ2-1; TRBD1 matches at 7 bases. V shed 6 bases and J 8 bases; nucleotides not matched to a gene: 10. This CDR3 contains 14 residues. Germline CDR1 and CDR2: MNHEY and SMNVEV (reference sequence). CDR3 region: CASSRQGNWDEQFF. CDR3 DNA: TGTGCCAGCAGCCGACAGGGAAACTGGGATGAGCAGTTCTTC.

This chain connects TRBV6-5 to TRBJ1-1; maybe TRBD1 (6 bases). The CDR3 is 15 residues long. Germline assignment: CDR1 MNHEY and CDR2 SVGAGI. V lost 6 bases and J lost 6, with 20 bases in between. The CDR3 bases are TGTGCCAGCAGCCCAACCGGGGGGGCAGCCCCTGAAGCTTTCTTT. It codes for CASSPTGGAAPEAFF.